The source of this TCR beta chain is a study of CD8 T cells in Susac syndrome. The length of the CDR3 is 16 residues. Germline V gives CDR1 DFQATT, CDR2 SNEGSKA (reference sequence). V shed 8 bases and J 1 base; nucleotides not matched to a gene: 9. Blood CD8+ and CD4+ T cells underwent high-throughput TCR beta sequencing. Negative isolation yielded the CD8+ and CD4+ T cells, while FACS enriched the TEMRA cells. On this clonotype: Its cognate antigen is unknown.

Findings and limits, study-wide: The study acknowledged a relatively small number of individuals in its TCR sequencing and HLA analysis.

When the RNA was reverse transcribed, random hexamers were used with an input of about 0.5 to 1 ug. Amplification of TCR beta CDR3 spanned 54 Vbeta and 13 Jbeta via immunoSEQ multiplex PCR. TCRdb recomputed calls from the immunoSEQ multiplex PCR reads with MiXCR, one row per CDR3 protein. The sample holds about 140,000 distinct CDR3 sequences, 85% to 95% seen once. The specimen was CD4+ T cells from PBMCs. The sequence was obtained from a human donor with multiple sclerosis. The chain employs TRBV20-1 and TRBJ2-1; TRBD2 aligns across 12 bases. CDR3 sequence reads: CSQGTSGRGSYNEQFF. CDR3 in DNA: TGCAGTCAGGGGACTAGCGGGCGTGGGTCCTACAATGAGCAGTTCTTC.